The 5 T cell receptor beta chains presented below share a single source sample, sequenced in a study of neurological immune-mediated disorders (dated by TCRdb to between 2017 and 2020). The library was produced with 5' RACE. Sequencing took place on an Illumina HiSeq 2500. Clones were called with MiXCR by TCRdb after fastp trimmed the public reads at Q25, and only in-frame beta chains were retained. Every distinct CDR3 protein forms one entry, paired with its most common genes and DNA. This sample is represented by 65,000 to 85,000 distinct CDR3 sequences; 3.2% of them were singletons. The top ten hold around 5.5% of the sample. The sample was PBMCs. These receptors came from a woman between 45 and 60 years old with multiple sclerosis.

This clonotype appeared many times. This rearrangement joins TRBV12-3 or TRBV12-4 to TRBJ2-1; 13 bases map to TRBD2. J gave up 12 bases and V 4 bases, and 9 bases lay outside the gene matches. The CDR3 loop spans 15 amino acids. Written as DNA, the CDR3 is TGTGCCAGCAGTTCCCAACCGGGACTAGCGGGGACGCAGTTCTTC. It yields the protein CASSSQPGLAGTQFF.

This clonotype was recorded many times. V gene TRBV20-1 combines with J gene TRBJ2-5; a weak D match, TRBD2 (5 bases). The length of the CDR3 is 12 residues. The germline V gene encodes CDR1 DFQATT and CDR2 SNEGSKA (reference sequence). The V end lost 4 bases, the J end lost 4 bases, and 10 bases lay between the germline ends. The CDR3: CSAKAAGETQYF. In DNA form, the CDR3 reads TGCAGTGCTAAAGCGGCAGGAGAGACCCAGTACTTC.

Comments on this clonotype: Given a much more abundant clone one base away, this may be a read error. It is likely a read error, because the conserved phenylalanine at the end of the CDR3 is missing. The chain is built from TRBV25-1 and TRBJ2-1, with 8 bases aligning to TRBD1. Trimming took 6 bases from V and 7 from J; bases not matched to a gene: 8. CDR1 and CDR2 from the germline V gene are MGHDK and SYGVNS. The CDR3 has 14 residues. The CDR3, as DNA: TGTGCCAGCAGGTCCGGGACAGGACCTAATGAGCAGTTCTGC. Its translation: CASRSGTGPNEQFC.

In this sample, this clonotype turned up many times. The CDR3 reads CASSLVGGNYGYTF. DNA of the CDR3: TGCGCCAGCAGCTTGGTCGGGGGAAACTATGGCTACACCTTC. The chain is built from TRBV5-1 and TRBJ1-2, with D possibly matching TRBD1 (5 bases). The CDR3 extends over 14 amino acids. The V end lost 0 bases, the J end lost 2 bases, and 8 bases lay between the germline ends. Germline V gene lookup returns CDR1 SGHRS and CDR2 YFSETQ.

This clonotype was picked up many times. The V and J genes are TRBV5-1 and TRBJ2-5; 7 positions match TRBD2. The V segment lost 6 bases and the J segment 5 bases; nucleotides outside the gene matches: 16. Looked up from germline, CDR1 is SGHRS and CDR2 is YFSETQ. The CDR3 sequence is 16 residues long. The CDR3 region is CASKREDVGTLETQYF. In DNA form, the CDR3 reads TGCGCCAGCAAACGGGAGGACGTCGGTACCTTGGAGACCCAGTACTTC.